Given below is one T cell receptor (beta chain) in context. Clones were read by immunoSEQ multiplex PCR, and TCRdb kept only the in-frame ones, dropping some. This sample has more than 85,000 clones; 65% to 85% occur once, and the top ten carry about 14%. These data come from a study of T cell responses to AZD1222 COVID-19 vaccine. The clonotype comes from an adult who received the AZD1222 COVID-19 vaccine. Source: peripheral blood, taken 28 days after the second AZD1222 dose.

DNA of the CDR3: TGCAGCGCGACGGACGACAGGAATGGCTACACCTTC. It encodes CSATDDRNGYTF. The chain has TRBV29-1 and TRBJ1-2; TRBD1 is a possible D gene (6 bases). CDR3 length equals 12 residues. V lost 7 bases and J 6 bases, leaving 15 bases between the germline ends. CDR1 and CDR2 (germline): SQVTM, ANQGSEA.